This TCR beta chain was profiled in a study of OX40 agonist ivuxolimab in advanced cancers. Study-wide findings and caveats: At doses 0.1 to 3.0 mg/kg, CD4+ and CD8+ clones expanded. The 0.1-3.0 mg/kg partial responders had among the lowest clonal expansion.

CDR3 length equals 19 residues. At cycle 4 day 1, cycle 7 day 1, and baseline, blood was sampled. On this clone: Antigen: not known.

Repertoires were generated with immunoSEQ multiplex PCR, while TCRdb's copy carries only in-frame clones and drops some. The profile shows 75,000 to 100,000 clones, 80% to 90% of them singletons. The clonotype originates from an adult with an advanced solid tumor such as melanoma, head and neck, liver or kidney cancer. This chain uses TRBV21-1 with TRBJ2-7; the table's D call, TRBD1, has no DNA check behind it. TRBV21-1 is shown as a pseudogene. The input for sequencing was CD4+ or CD8+ T cells sorted from blood, taken in a trial of the OX40 agonist ivuxolimab. Here the CDR3 reads CASSKEGALSPGGTYEQYF. The CDR3, as DNA: TGTGCCAGCAGCAAAGAGGGGGCTTTGTCTCCAGGGGGTACCTACGAGCAGTACTTC.